Each of the 4 T cell receptor beta chains below was sequenced from the same sample in a study of OX40 agonist ivuxolimab in advanced cancers. Repertoires were generated with immunoSEQ multiplex PCR, while TCRdb's copy carries only in-frame clones and drops some. The sample carries nearly 95,000 clones, 94% recorded once. Here the sequenced sample was CD4+ or CD8+ T cells sorted from blood, taken in a trial of the OX40 agonist ivuxolimab. The receptors come from an adult with an advanced solid tumor such as melanoma, head and neck, liver or kidney cancer.

The V gene is TRBV11-2, the J gene TRBJ2-7; 7 bases align to TRBD1. Germline V gives CDR1 SGHAT, CDR2 FQNNGV. With 5 bases clipped from V and 2 bases from J, the junction kept 6 bases outside the gene matches. The CDR3 totals 14 residues. DNA of the CDR3: TGTGCCAGCAGCCCAACAGGGGCGGCCTACGAGCAGTACTTC. Protein sequence: CASSPTGAAYEQYF.

The rearrangement joins TRBV11-2 to TRBJ1-5; D uncertain. The germline CDR1 and CDR2 sequences are SGHAT and FQNNGV. The CDR3 consists of 15 residues. Trimming took 1 base from V and 3 from J, leaving 10 bases between them. Here the CDR3 DNA reads TGTGCCAGCAGCTTAGGCTTCGACACCAATCAGCCCCAGCATTTT. Translated, it gives CASSLGFDTNQPQHF.

The chain has TRBV4-1 and TRBJ1-5; D is uncertain. The CDR3 has 15 amino acids. The germline V gene encodes CDR1 MGHRA and CDR2 YSYEKL. The ends were cut back, 0 bases at V and 6 bases at J, with 12 bases in the middle. The CDR3 spells CASSQDIGYGQPQHF. DNA of the CDR3: TGCGCCAGCAGCCAAGATATAGGGTACGGTCAGCCCCAGCATTTT.

The chain carries TRBV6-5 and TRBJ2-7, with TRBD2 matching 11 bases. The junction had 4 bases not matched to a gene; V was cut back by 7 bases and J by 2 bases. Germline-derived CDR1 and CDR2 are MNHEY and SVGAGI. This CDR3 comprises 14 residues. This chain's CDR3 is CASTGTSGPYEQYF. The CDR3 coding sequence is TGTGCCAGCACCGGGACTAGCGGACCCTACGAGCAGTACTTC.